This TCR beta chain comes out of a study of cytomegalovirus exposure and HLA in healthy donors. The CDR3 contains 11 residues. Germline loops: CDR1 SEHNR, CDR2 FQNEAQ (reference sequence). Trimming cost V 5 bases and J 8 bases, with 9 bases left between them. Assay: immunoSEQ multiplex PCR; the TCRdb copy retains only in-frame clones and omits some. The table includes some 150,000 clones, about 89% detected once. Study-wide findings and caveats: It was around 160 TCR beta chains that were listed as cytomegalovirus-associated. Specificity for CMV antigens was confirmed in vitro for a few of the CMV-associated chains.

About this clone itself: Its antigen is currently unknown.

V and J are TRBV7-9 and TRBJ1-1; tentatively, D is TRBD1 (6 bases). This sequence originates from a woman under 30 in good health and CMV-seropositive. Sequencing was performed on PBMCs. This CDR3 reads CASSLTGEAFF. CDR3 DNA sequence: TGTGCCAGCAGCCTTACAGGGGAAGCTTTCTTT.